The sequence of this TCR beta chain was determined in a study of blood T cell repertoires in COVID-19. This CDR3 is 13 amino acids long. Between the trimmed V and J ends, which lost 6 bases and 4 bases, there was a span of 12 bases. Repertoires were generated with immunoSEQ multiplex PCR, while TCRdb's copy carries only in-frame clones and drops some. The sample lists more than 200,000 clones; approximately 88% were seen once. The TCR comes from a woman in her 30s with COVID-19, enrolled during active disease. Material for sequencing was peripheral blood. This rearrangement joins TRBV12-3 or TRBV12-4 to TRBJ1-2; D gene ambiguous. The CDR3 loop is CASSLQTTYGYTF. CDR3 coding DNA: TGTGCCAGCAGCTTACAGACTACCTATGGCTACACCTTC.